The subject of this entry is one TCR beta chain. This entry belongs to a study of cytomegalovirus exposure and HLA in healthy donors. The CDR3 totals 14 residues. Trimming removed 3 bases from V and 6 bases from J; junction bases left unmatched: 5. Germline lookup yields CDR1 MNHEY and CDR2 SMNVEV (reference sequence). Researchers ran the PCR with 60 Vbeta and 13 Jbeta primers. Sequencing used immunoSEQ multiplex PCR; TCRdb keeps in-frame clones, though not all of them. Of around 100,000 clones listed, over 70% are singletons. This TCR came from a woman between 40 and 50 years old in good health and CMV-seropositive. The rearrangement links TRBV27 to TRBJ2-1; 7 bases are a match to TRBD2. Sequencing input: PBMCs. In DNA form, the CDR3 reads TGTGCCAGCAGTTTGGCGGGAGCCGGCAATGAGCAGTTCTTC. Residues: CASSLAGAGNEQFF.